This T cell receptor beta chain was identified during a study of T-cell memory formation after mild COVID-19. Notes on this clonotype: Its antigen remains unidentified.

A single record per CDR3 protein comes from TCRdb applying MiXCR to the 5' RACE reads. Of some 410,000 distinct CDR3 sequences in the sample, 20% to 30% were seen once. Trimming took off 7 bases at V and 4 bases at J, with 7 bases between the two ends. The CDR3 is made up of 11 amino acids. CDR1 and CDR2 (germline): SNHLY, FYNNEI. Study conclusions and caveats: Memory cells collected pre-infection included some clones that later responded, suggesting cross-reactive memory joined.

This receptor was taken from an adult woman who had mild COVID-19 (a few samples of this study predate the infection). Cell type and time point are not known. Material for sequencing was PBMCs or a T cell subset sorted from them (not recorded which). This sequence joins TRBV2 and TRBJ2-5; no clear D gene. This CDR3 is CASTLGETQYF. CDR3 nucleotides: TGTGCCAGCACTTTGGGAGAGACCCAGTACTTC.